This entry lists 28 T cell receptor beta chains sequenced from one sample in a study of CD8 T cells in Susac syndrome. RNA, at about 0.45 to 1 ug, was reverse transcribed with random hexamers. TCRdb called the immunoSEQ multiplex PCR reads again in MiXCR, with one record for every CDR3 protein. The sample lists 250,000 to 300,000 distinct CDR3 sequences; around nine tenths were seen once. The source material was CD8+ T cells from PBMCs. All receptors come from a human donor with multiple sclerosis.

The gene calls are TRBV19 and TRBJ1-1; D ambiguous. V lost 7 bases, J lost 1 base, and 13 bases lay in between. Germline V gene lookup returns CDR1 LNHDA and CDR2 SQIVND (reference sequence). The CDR3 runs to 14 residues. The CDR3 region is CASNLRPPNTEAFF. In DNA, the CDR3 is TGTGCCAGTAATCTACGGCCCCCGAACACTGAAGCTTTCTTT.

J is TRBJ2-2 and V is TRBV10-3; 11 bases are a match to TRBD2. CDR3 size: 19 residues. Germline lookup yields CDR1 ENHRY and CDR2 SYGVKD. V gave up 11 bases and J gave up 8 bases; unmatched junction bases: 25. This CDR3 reads CASGLAVIAPPDDRGELFF. For the CDR3, the DNA is TGTGCCTCGGGACTAGCGGTTATCGCCCCTCCGGATGACCGGGGGGAGCTGTTTTTT.

J is TRBJ1-1 and V is TRBV13, with TRBD1 matching over 8 bases. V was pared by 0 bases and J by 7 bases, with 10 bases of the junction left unmatched. The germline V gene has CDR1 PRHDT and CDR2 FYEKMQ (reference sequence). This CDR3 is built from 16 residues. CDR3 in amino acids: CASSLGPGQDHLEAFF. DNA for the CDR3: TGTGCCAGCAGCTTAGGGCCGGGACAGGATCACCTTGAAGCTTTCTTT.

V gene TRBV7-9 combines with J gene TRBJ2-5; perhaps TRBD1 as D (6 bases). V was cut by 5 bases and J by 5 bases, with 12 bases left in between. The CDR3 contains 13 residues. Per the germline V gene, CDR1 is SEHNR and CDR2 is FQNEAQ (reference sequence). The CDR3 sequence is CASSPQGLETQYF. DNA for the CDR3: TGTGCCAGCAGCCCACAGGGTTTGGAGACCCAGTACTTC.

This chain joins TRBV29-1 and TRBJ2-7, with a tentative D call TRBD1 (5 bases). Germline assignment: CDR1 SQVTM and CDR2 ANQGSEA. Deletions cut 7 bases from V and 4 bases from J, with 14 bases between. The CDR3 is made up of 12 amino acids. The CDR3 nucleotides are TGCAGCGCTTTTACAGGTTCTTACGAGCAGTACTTC. This sequence encodes CSAFTGSYEQYF.

In its sample, this clonotype was seen once. This chain links TRBV4-1 with TRBJ2-1; no reliable D call. Germline V gene data show CDR1 as MGHRA and CDR2 as YSYEKL. Trimming left V 1 base short and J 5 bases short, with 6 bases between. This CDR3 spans 13 amino acids. The CDR3, as DNA: TGCGCCAGCAGCCAAGCCCCTAACAATGAGCAGTTCTTC. Protein sequence: CASSQAPNNEQFF.

This rearrangement joins TRBV28 to TRBJ2-7, with 7 bases lining up with TRBD1. Germline-derived CDR1 and CDR2 are MDHEN and SYDVKM. This CDR3 contains 15 residues. Germline trimming cut 4 bases from V and 0 bases from J; bases unmatched to any gene: 6. Here the CDR3 DNA reads TGTGCCAGCAGTTCCTGGACAGGCAGCTCCTACGAGCAGTACTTC. It specifies CASSSWTGSSYEQYF.

The chain employs TRBV29-1 and TRBJ2-1; D unclear. Trimming shortened V by 5 bases and J by 6 bases, and 11 bases separated the two germline ends. The CDR3 length is 12 residues. Germline V gene lookup returns CDR1 SQVTM and CDR2 ANQGSEA. The DNA for the CDR3 is TGCAGCGTTCTCAAAACCGCCAATGAGCAGTTCTTC. This gives the protein CSVLKTANEQFF.

This chain links TRBV20-1 with TRBJ2-7; the match to TRBD2 covers 11 bases. The length of the CDR3 is 16 residues. CDR1 and CDR2 from the germline V gene are DFQATT and SNEGSKA (reference sequence). Losses at the gene ends were 3 bases for V and 3 bases for J; bases not matched to a gene: 10. DNA for the CDR3: TGCAGTGCTAGGACCTCTAGCGGGAGGACCAACTACGAGCAGTACTTC. Protein sequence: CSARTSSGRTNYEQYF.

This rearrangement joins TRBV28 to TRBJ2-7; D possibly corresponds to TRBD1 (6 bases). Germline V gene sequence: CDR1 MDHEN, CDR2 SYDVKM. With 5 bases removed from V and 6 bases from J, the gap between germline ends came to 20 bases. This CDR3 is 15 amino acids long. The DNA of the CDR3 is TGTGCCAGCAGTCTTCTTAGGGGGACGGCTGGCGAGCAGTACTTC. Translated: CASSLLRGTAGEQYF.

V and J are TRBV2 and TRBJ2-3; maybe TRBD2 (6 bases). CDR3 length: 14 amino acids. Looked up from germline, CDR1 is SNHLY and CDR2 is FYNNEI. V was shortened by 6 bases and J by 4 bases, with 14 bases between the two germline ends. This chain's CDR3 is CASRWREPSDTQYF. CDR3 sequence (DNA): TGTGCCAGCAGATGGCGGGAACCCTCAGATACGCAGTATTTT.

The V and J genes are TRBV7-9 and TRBJ2-2, with 11 positions matching TRBD2. This CDR3 contains 17 residues. Trimming at V came to 5 bases and at J to 6 bases, leaving 11 bases not matched to a gene. The germline V gene has CDR1 SEHNR and CDR2 FQNEAQ (reference sequence). Here the CDR3 reads CASSHPPVAGGPGELFF. DNA for the CDR3: TGTGCCAGCAGCCACCCCCCGGTAGCGGGGGGGCCCGGGGAGCTGTTTTTT.

The J gene is TRBJ2-7, the V gene TRBV28; D is undetermined. The germline V gene encodes CDR1 MDHEN and CDR2 SYDVKM. The CDR3 length is 13 residues. The germline V and J ends were trimmed by 10 bases and 2 bases, with 15 bases remaining between them. In DNA, the CDR3 is TGTGCCACCCTTGGGGTTGGGGCCTACGAGCAGTACTTC. Its protein product is CATLGVGAYEQYF.

The chain joins TRBV19 to TRBJ2-1, with unresolved D. CDR1 is LNHDA, CDR2 SQIVND, per germline (reference sequence). Trimming left V 7 bases short and J 4 bases short, with 8 bases between. The CDR3 is made up of 12 amino acids. CDR3 in amino acids: CASKDGYNEQFF. CDR3 nucleotides: TGTGCCAGTAAGGACGGATACAATGAGCAGTTCTTC.

This sequence joins TRBV6-1 and TRBJ2-2; D unresolved. V was trimmed by 1 base and J by 1 base, leaving 10 bases between them. The CDR3 extends over 16 amino acids. Germline loops: CDR1 MNHNS, CDR2 SASEGT. The CDR3 region has the DNA TGTGCCAGCAGTGAAGGGCCAGAGCTGAACACCGGGGAGCTGTTTTTT. Its protein product is CASSEGPELNTGELFF.

The J gene is TRBJ1-5, the V gene TRBV2, with a weak D call TRBD1 (5 bases). This CDR3 spans 17 amino acids. With 4 bases removed from V and 0 bases from J, the gap between germline ends came to 16 bases. Germline V gene lookup returns CDR1 SNHLY and CDR2 FYNNEI. The CDR3 nucleotides are TGTGCCAGCAGTGTCCTCAATGGGGACGTTAGCAATCAGCCCCAGCATTTT. Protein sequence: CASSVLNGDVSNQPQHF.

This rearrangement joins TRBV20-1 to TRBJ2-7; D possibly corresponds to TRBD1 (6 bases). The CDR3 consists of 14 residues. Between the trimmed V and J ends, which lost 0 bases and 1 base, there was a span of 10 bases. Per germline, CDR1 DFQATT and CDR2 SNEGSKA (reference sequence). This CDR3 is CSAREQGLSYEQYF. Here the CDR3 DNA reads TGCAGTGCTAGAGAACAGGGTCTTTCCTACGAGCAGTACTTC.

A few counts support this clonotype. The V and J genes are TRBV20-1 and TRBJ2-1, with D possibly being TRBD2 (5 bases). Between the trimmed V and J ends, which lost 4 bases and 0 bases, there was a span of 10 bases. Germline CDR1 and CDR2: DFQATT and SNEGSKA (reference sequence). This CDR3 is built from 14 residues. The CDR3 sequence: CSATSPSSYNEQFF. In DNA form, the CDR3 reads TGCAGTGCTACTAGCCCTAGCTCCTACAATGAGCAGTTCTTC.

The J gene is TRBJ2-5, the V gene TRBV29-1; weak D call: TRBD2 (5 bases). The CDR3 extends over 12 amino acids. CDR1 is SQVTM and CDR2 is ANQGSEA in the germline V gene. Trimming took off 8 bases at V and 3 bases at J, with 13 bases between the two ends. The CDR3 spells CSSRGLEETQYF. The CDR3 region has the DNA TGCAGCTCACGCGGACTCGAAGAGACCCAGTACTTC.

The CDR3 here is CASSLAFGDKDTQYF. CDR3 nucleotide sequence: TGTGCCAGCAGCTTAGCGTTCGGAGATAAAGATACGCAGTATTTT. This chain links TRBV7-9 with TRBJ2-3; no reliable D call. Between the trimmed V and J ends, which lost 0 bases and 5 bases, there was a span of 12 bases. CDR3 length: 15 residues. Germline lookup yields CDR1 SEHNR and CDR2 FQNEAQ (reference sequence).

The CDR3 is CASSPYRGGETQYF. DNA for the CDR3: TGTGCCAGCAGCCCCTATCGCGGCGGGGAGACCCAGTACTTC. The V and J genes are TRBV7-8 and TRBJ2-5, with TRBD2 as a possible D gene (5 bases). Germline loops: CDR1 SGHVS, CDR2 FQNEAQ. V lost 5 bases and J lost 5, with 15 bases in between. The CDR3 runs to 14 residues. Full variable domain (missing parts from reference TRBV7-8 and TRBJ2-5): GAGVSQSPRYKVAKRGQDVALRCDPISGHVSLFWYQQALGQGPEFLTYFQNEAQLDKSGLPSDRFFAERPEGSVSTLKIQRTQQEDSAVYLCASSPYRGGETQYFGPGTRLLVL.

This chain connects TRBV4-3 to TRBJ2-5; 9 bases match TRBD1. V trimming: 3 bases; J trimming: 4 bases; junction bases outside the gene matches: 18. The CDR3 loop spans 19 amino acids. Germline V lookup: CDR1 LGHNA, CDR2 YSLEER. The CDR3 protein is CASSQERTGAPANGETQYF. The CDR3 nucleotides read TGCGCCAGCAGCCAGGAAAGGACAGGGGCACCGGCTAATGGAGAGACCCAGTACTTC.

The genes are TRBV3-1 and TRBJ2-7; D unclear. Germline-derived CDR1 and CDR2 are LGHDT and YNNKEL (reference sequence). The ends were cut back, 0 bases at V and 6 bases at J, with 9 bases in the middle. CDR3 length equals 13 residues. The CDR3 spells CASSQDAYFEQYF. Written as DNA, the CDR3 is TGTGCCAGCAGCCAAGACGCTTACTTCGAGCAGTACTTC.

This clonotype was recorded only once. V usage is TRBV28 and J usage is TRBJ2-7, with D perhaps assigned TRBD1 or TRBD2 (6 bases each). This CDR3 is 15 amino acids long. With 1 base removed from V and 3 bases from J, the gap between germline ends came to 13 bases. Looked up from germline, CDR1 is MDHEN and CDR2 is SYDVKM. The CDR3 DNA reads as TGTGCCAGCAGTTTATCTGGGGGGCTCAACTACGAGCAGTACTTC. Encoded protein: CASSLSGGLNYEQYF.

V is TRBV20-1 and J is TRBJ2-2; possibly TRBD2 for D (5 bases). The CDR3 covers 11 residues. Trimming pared 6 bases from V and 6 bases from J, leaving 8 bases between. Germline CDR1 DFQATT, CDR2 SNEGSKA (reference sequence). The CDR3 protein is CSAPGAGELFF. The CDR3 coding sequence is TGCAGTGCCCCCGGGGCCGGGGAGCTGTTTTTT.

The chain is built from TRBV5-5 and TRBJ2-5; D is unclear. V was trimmed by 4 bases and J by 4 bases, leaving 11 bases between them. CDR1 is SGHKS and CDR2 is YYEKEE in the germline V gene (reference sequence). This CDR3 is 13 amino acids long. The CDR3 sequence: CASSPPFPETQYF. The CDR3, as DNA: TGTGCCAGCAGCCCGCCGTTCCCAGAGACCCAGTACTTC.

This chain connects TRBV30 to TRBJ2-1, with D tentatively TRBD2 (6 bases). The germline V gene encodes CDR1 GTSNPN and CDR2 SVGIG (reference sequence). The CDR3 contains 12 residues. Trimming pared 2 bases from V and 5 bases from J, leaving 7 bases between. CDR3 nucleotides: TGTGCCTGGAGTTGGGGGGACAATGAGCAGTTCTTC. Amino acids: CAWSWGDNEQFF.

The V gene is TRBV6-4, the J gene TRBJ2-1; D perhaps matches TRBD2 (7 bases). V was cut by 5 bases and J by 5 bases, with 16 bases left in between. This CDR3 comprises 15 residues. From germline, CDR1 is MRHNA and CDR2 SNTAGT. CDR3 coding DNA: TGTGCCAGCAGTCCAGATGGAGGGGGGGACAATGAGCAGTTCTTC. Its translation is CASSPDGGGDNEQFF.